This TCR beta chain originates from a study of control samples from healthy donors and cancer patients. Produced via immunoSEQ multiplex PCR; TCRdb's table is partial and in-frame only. The data hold roughly 120,000 clones, with 90% observed a single time. This clone appeared a single time. This TCR was recovered from a human donor in good health. The donor label of this sample is uncertain. Sequenced: blood.

The CDR3, as DNA: TGTGCCAGCAGCCAAGGCGGGGATTATAATTCACCCCTCCACTTT. Amino acid sequence: CASSQGGDYNSPLHF. The chain uses TRBV6-2 or TRBV6-3 and TRBJ1-6; D remains ambiguous. CDR1 MNHEY and CDR2 SVGEGT come from the germline V gene. The CDR3 sequence is 15 residues long. The V gene lost 6 bases and the J gene lost 4 bases, with 13 bases spanning the gap.